This T cell receptor beta chain was recovered during a study of blood T cell repertoires in COVID-19. Overall study: Some COVID-19 samples were acute and others convalescent; all came from the United States, Italy and Spain. In each case, the material was cDNA or gDNA derived from T cells, B-cell-depleted T cells, or PBMCs.

Seattle-derived patients entered the study during active infection and were followed longitudinally. From germline, CDR1 is MNHEY and CDR2 SMNVEV (reference sequence). The CDR3 totals 13 residues. V lost 5 bases and J lost 4, with 11 bases in between. Per the original data handling: It was from reference gene primer amplification that nucleated cell counts were estimated. Some clones are missing from TCRdb's copy, which holds only in-frame ones; the method was immunoSEQ multiplex PCR. V and J calls and clone size come straight from that table; D and trimming were deduced from the DNA. The profile shows roughly 200,000 clones, about 95% of them singletons.

The chain recombines TRBV27 with TRBJ1-1, with a weak D call TRBD1 (5 bases). The sequence was obtained from a man under 40 with COVID-19, enrolled during active disease. Sequences were obtained from peripheral blood. CDR3 in DNA: TGTGCCAGCAGTGAATCAGGGTTCACTGAAGCTTTCTTT. It codes for CASSESGFTEAFF.